These T cell receptor beta chains were read from a single sample in a study of OX40 agonist ivuxolimab in advanced cancers. Clones were read by immunoSEQ multiplex PCR, and TCRdb kept only the in-frame ones, dropping some. The sample has 65,000 to 95,000 clones, about 88% seen once; the top ten hold under 0.6%. Sequenced material: CD4+ or CD8+ T cells sorted from blood, taken in a trial of the OX40 agonist ivuxolimab. The source is an adult with an advanced solid tumor such as melanoma, head and neck, liver or kidney cancer. CDR3s include the opening cysteine and the closing phenylalanine or tryptophan. D genes are given only for firm matches. A clone size is listed for some rows: how often the clone was seen (once, few, many), or a class if it is expanded.

TRBV10-2	.	.	TRBJ1-6	TGCGCCAGCAGGGAGGGAGCGGACAATTCACCCCTCCACTTT	CASREGADNSPLHF
TRBV27	once	.	TRBJ2-2	TGTGCCAGCAGGGATGATCTCGGGACAAGTTATGGCGGGGAGCTGTTTTTT	CASRDDLGTSYGGELFF
TRBV7-8	once	TRBD2	TRBJ2-5	TGTGCCATCTCACCGCGGGAGGGGCAAGAGACCCAGTACTTC	CAISPREGQETQYF
TRBV7-9	.	TRBD2	TRBJ2-1	TGTGCCAGCAGCTTAGTTAGCGGGGGGGCGATCAATGAGCAGTTCTTC	CASSLVSGGAINEQFF
TRBV2	.	.	TRBJ1-1	TGTGCCAGCAGTGAAGCGAGGGACGGTGAAGCTTTCTTT	CASSEARDGEAFF
TRBV10-3	.	.	TRBJ2-1	TGTGCCATCAACGAACAGGGAGAAAATGAGCAGTTCTTC	CAINEQGENEQFF
TRBV6-6	once	.	TRBJ1-1	TGTGCCAGCAGTTACTTACCCAACGCGGGCGGCACTGAAGCTTTCTTT	CASSYLPNAGGTEAFF
TRBV10-3	.	.	TRBJ1-2	TGTGCCATCAGGACCGTCCGTAGGGAAGCCGCCTATGGCTACACCTTC	CAIRTVRREAAYGYTF
TRBV18	.	TRBD1	TRBJ1-5	TGTGCCAGCTCAGAAACCCAGGGGGCTAGCAATCAGCCCCAGCATTTT	CASSETQGASNQPQHF
TRBV5-1	.	.	TRBJ1-6	TGCGCCAGCAGCTTATCCCCCCGGGTCTTCGTGGATTCACCCCTCCACTTT	CASSLSPRVFVDSPLHF
TRBV7-7	.	.	TRBJ1-2	TGTGCTAGCAGCTTAGCTGTCTTC	CASSLAVF
TRBV5-1	.	.	TRBJ1-1	TGCGCCAGCAACACCAGGGCGGGGGACACTGAAGCTTTCTTT	CASNTRAGDTEAFF
TRBV5-1	.	.	TRBJ2-3	TGCGCCAGCACGCATTCCCAAGCGGGAGATACGCAGTATTTT	CASTHSQAGDTQYF
TRBV7-2	.	.	TRBJ1-4	TGTGCCAGCAGCTTAGTTGAGGGGGAAAAACTGTTTTTT	CASSLVEGEKLFF
TRBV7-2	.	TRBD1	TRBJ1-1	TGTGCCAGCAGCTTCGATTCAGGGGGCCCTGAAGCTTTCTTT	CASSFDSGGPEAFF
TRBV27	.	.	TRBJ1-2	TGTGCCAGCAGTTACGGGGTTTCCTATGGCTACACCTTC	CASSYGVSYGYTF
TRBV19	.	TRBD2	TRBJ2-1	TGTGCCAGTTCGCGGGGGGGCCTAATTTTTGAGCAGTTCTTC	CASSRGGLIFEQFF